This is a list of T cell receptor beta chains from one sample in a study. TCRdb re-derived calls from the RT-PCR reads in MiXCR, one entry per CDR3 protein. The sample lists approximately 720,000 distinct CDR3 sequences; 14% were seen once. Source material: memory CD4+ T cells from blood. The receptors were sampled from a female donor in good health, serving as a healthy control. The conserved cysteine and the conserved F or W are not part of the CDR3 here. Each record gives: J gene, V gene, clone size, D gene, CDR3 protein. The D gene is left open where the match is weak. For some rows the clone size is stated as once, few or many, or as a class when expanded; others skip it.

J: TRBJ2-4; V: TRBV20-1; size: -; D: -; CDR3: SVASAGFKNIQY
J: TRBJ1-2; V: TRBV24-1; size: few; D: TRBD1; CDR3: ATSPGTGYGYT
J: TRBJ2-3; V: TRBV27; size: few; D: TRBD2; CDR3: ASNRAGDPSTDTQY
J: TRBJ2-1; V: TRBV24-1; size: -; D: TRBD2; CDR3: ATSDVASGTFDEQF
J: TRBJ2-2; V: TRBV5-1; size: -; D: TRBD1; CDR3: ASSLAGTGRTGELF
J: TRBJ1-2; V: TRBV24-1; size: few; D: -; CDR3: ATSDFMGFGYT
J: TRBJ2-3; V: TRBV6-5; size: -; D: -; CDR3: ASSWGFRQGGTDTQY
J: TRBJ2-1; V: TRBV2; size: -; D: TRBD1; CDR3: ASSTGQARDEQF
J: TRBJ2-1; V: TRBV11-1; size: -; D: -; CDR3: ASGSQGVNEQF
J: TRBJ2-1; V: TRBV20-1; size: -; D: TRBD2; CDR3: SARVGRGTYNEQF
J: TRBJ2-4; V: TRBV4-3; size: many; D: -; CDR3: ASSQDPTGLGGAIQY
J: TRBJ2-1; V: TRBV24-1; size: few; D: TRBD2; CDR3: ATSDYWELAGTNEQF
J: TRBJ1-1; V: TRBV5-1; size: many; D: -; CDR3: ASSPSGGITEAF
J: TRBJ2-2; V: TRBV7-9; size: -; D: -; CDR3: ASSGGWREGVNTGELF
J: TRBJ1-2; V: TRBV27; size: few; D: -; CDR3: ASRYRNGQYGYT
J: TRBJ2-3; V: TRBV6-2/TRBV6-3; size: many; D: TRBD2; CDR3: ASNLAGSTDTQY
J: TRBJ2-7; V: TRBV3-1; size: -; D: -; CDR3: ASSQAIWGYEQY
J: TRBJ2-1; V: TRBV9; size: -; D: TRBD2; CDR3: ASSVDPAGGPWSYNEQF
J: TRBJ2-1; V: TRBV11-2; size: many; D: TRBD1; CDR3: ASSIDRGPYNEQF
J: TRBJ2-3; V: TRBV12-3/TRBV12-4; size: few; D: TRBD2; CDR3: ASSLSGSGEDTQY
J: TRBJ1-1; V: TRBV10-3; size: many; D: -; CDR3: AISGGGQLNTEAF
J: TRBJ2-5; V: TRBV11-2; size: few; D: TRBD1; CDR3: ASSTQGPETQY
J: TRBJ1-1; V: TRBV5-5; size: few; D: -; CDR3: ASILRKNTEAF
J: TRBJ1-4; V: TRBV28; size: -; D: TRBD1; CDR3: ASSSRTGHVGEKLF
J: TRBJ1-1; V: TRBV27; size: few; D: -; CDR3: ASSSPGTNTEAF
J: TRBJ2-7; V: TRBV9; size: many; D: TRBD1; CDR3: ASSVWDSSYEQY
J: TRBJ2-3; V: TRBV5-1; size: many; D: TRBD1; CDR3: ASSSNPPGTGATDTQY
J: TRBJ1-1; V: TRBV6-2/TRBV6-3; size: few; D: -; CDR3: ASSQTRTDTEAF
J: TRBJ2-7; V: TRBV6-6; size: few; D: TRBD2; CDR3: ASRSGTTYEQY
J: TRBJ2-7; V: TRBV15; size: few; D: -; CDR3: ATSSLPGLSYEQY
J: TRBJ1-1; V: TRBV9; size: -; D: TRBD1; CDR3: ASSAITGTGFAF
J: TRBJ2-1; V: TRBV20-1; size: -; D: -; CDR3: SAPPDQPNSYNEQF
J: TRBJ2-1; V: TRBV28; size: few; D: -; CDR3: ASSFILAYNEQF
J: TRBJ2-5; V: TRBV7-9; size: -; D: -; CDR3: ASSSYALVSSKKETQY
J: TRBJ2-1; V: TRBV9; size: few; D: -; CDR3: ASSVNSATYNEQF
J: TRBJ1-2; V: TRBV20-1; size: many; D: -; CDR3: SATGNYGYT
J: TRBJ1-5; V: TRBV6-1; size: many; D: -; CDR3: ASSGGGFRPQH